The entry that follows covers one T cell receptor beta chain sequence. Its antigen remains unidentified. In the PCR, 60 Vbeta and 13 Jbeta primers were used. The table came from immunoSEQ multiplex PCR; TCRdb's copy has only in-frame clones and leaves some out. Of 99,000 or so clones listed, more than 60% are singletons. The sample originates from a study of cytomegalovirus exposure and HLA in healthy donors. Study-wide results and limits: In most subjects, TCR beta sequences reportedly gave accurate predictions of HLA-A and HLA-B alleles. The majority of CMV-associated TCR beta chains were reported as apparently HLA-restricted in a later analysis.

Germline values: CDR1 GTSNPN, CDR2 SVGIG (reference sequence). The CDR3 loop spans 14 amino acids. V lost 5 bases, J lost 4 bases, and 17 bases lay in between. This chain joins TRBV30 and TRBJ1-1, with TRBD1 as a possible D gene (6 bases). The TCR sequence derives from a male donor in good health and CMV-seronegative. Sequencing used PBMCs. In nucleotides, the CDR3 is TGTGCCTGGTTAACAGGGAGTCTAGCCACTGAAGCTTTCTTT. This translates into CAWLTGSLATEAFF.